This entry features one T cell receptor beta chain sequence. Its antigen remains unknown. Sequencing used immunoSEQ multiplex PCR; TCRdb keeps in-frame clones, though not all of them. The top ten hold approximately 15% of the sample, which has about 85,000 clones, approximately 89% seen once. This sample was taken from a study of T cell responses to AZD1222 COVID-19 vaccine. The overall study: It was second doses at about 4 or about 12 weeks that were pooled. General study findings and limits: Increases in Spike-specific TCR breadth and depth were seen after two AZD1222 doses. Donors were mostly white British, more females; clonal diversity possibly underestimated. Recipients of AZD1222 seropositive at baseline numbered only five or six.

The V and J ends lost 2 bases and 5 bases respectively, with 7 bases between them. The V gene's germline CDR1 is LGHNA and CDR2 YNFKEQ. This CDR3 region has 13 residues. Sequences were derived from peripheral blood, sampled on day 0 of AZD1222 vaccination. The TCR sequence derives from an adult in good health. The gene calls are TRBV4-2 and TRBJ1-5; possible D gene TRBD1, 5 bases. CDR3 sequence: CASSQQGHQPQHF. CDR3 DNA sequence: TGTGCCAGCAGCCAACAGGGACATCAGCCCCAGCATTTT.